The 11 T cell receptor beta chains listed next were all sequenced from one sample in a study of blood T cell repertoires in COVID-19 (dated by TCRdb to 2020 to 2022). The method was the immunoSEQ multiplex PCR assay. Sourced from immuneACCESS, this table was stored by TCRdb with only in-frame sequences that have V and J called. A share of the clones is absent; for the studies checked, an unresolved V gene accounts for under half, and the remainder has no known explanation. The sample includes approximately 290,000 clones, with approximately 90% observed a single time. Around 0.84% of the sample comes from the top ten. The sequencing sample was made of peripheral blood. Receptor source: a man aged 30 to 39 with acute or convalescent COVID-19.

The chain combines TRBV6-6 with TRBJ2-7; D ambiguous. Trimming shortened V by 5 bases and J by 0 bases, and 11 bases separated the two germline ends. The germline gives CDR1 MNHNY, CDR2 SVGAGI (reference sequence). The CDR3 spans 14 residues. This chain's CDR3 is CASSRSRDSYEQYF. The CDR3 coding sequence is TGTGCCAGCAGTAGATCACGAGACTCCTACGAGCAGTACTTC.

The chain is built from TRBV6-1 and TRBJ2-5; 7 bases align to TRBD1. Trimming took 2 bases from V and 3 from J; bases not matched to a gene: 12. The germline gives CDR1 MNHNS, CDR2 SASEGT. This CDR3 comprises 17 residues. The CDR3 reads CASSEILGRGKEETQYF. The CDR3 coding sequence is TGTGCCAGCAGTGAAATCCTAGGCAGGGGGAAAGAAGAGACCCAGTACTTC.

The chain employs TRBV3-1 (or the pseudogene TRBV3-2) and TRBJ2-1; a possible D gene is TRBD1 (6 bases). V was cut by 1 base and J by 2 bases, with 9 bases left in between. CDR3 size: 15 residues. Germline V CDR1 and CDR2: LGHDT, YNNKEL (reference sequence). The CDR3 loop is CASSQGRDTYNEQFF. The CDR3 coding sequence is TGTGCCAGCAGCCAAGGTCGGGACACCTACAATGAGCAGTTCTTC.

The V gene is TRBV28, the J gene TRBJ1-2, with D perhaps TRBD1 (5 bases). The germline CDR1 and CDR2 sequences are MDHEN and SYDVKM. CDR3 length: 13 amino acids. Trimming shortened V by 6 bases and J by 6 bases, and 14 bases separated the two germline ends. Written as DNA, the CDR3 is TGTGCCAGCAGGTTGGGACTCGATCATGGCTACACCTTC. Its protein product is CASRLGLDHGYTF.

The rearrangement joins TRBV6-5 to TRBJ2-7; 10 nucleotides align to TRBD2. The germline CDR1 and CDR2 sequences are MNHEY and SVGAGI. This CDR3 comprises 15 residues. V lost 5 bases, J lost 4 bases, and 8 bases stayed unmatched. This CDR3 is CASSPRTSGRYEQYF. CDR3 sequence (DNA): TGTGCCAGCAGTCCGCGGACTAGCGGACGATACGAGCAGTACTTC.

The chain is built from TRBV10-2 and TRBJ2-5; D is possibly TRBD1 (6 bases). Germline CDR1 WSHSY, CDR2 SAAADI. The V end lost 5 bases, the J end lost 8 bases, and 12 bases lay between the germline ends. The CDR3 length is 12 residues. For the CDR3, the DNA is TGCGCCAGCAGTTCTCCACAGGGTACCCAGTACTTC. As protein: CASSSPQGTQYF.

The chain employs TRBV27 and TRBJ2-7; 8 positions agree with TRBD2. Germline CDR1 reads MNHEY; CDR2 reads SMNVEV (reference sequence). With 5 bases clipped from V and 7 bases from J, the junction kept 7 bases outside the gene matches. The length of the CDR3 is 13 residues. As DNA, the CDR3 is TGTGCCAGCAGTGTAGGATCGGGGGGGGAGCAGTACTTC. Encoded protein: CASSVGSGGEQYF.

The chain recombines TRBV28 with TRBJ1-1, with unresolved D. V lost 5 bases to trimming and J lost 7 bases, with 14 bases between them. The CDR3 sequence is 13 residues long. CDR1 MDHEN and CDR2 SYDVKM come from the germline V gene. The CDR3 bases are TGTGCCAGCAGTCCCACCGCGCGGAGTGAAGCTTTCTTT. This translates into CASSPTARSEAFF.

The chain couples TRBV28 to TRBJ1-2, with TRBD1 matching 9 bases. There are 15 residues in the CDR3. Germline CDR1 reads MDHEN; CDR2 reads SYDVKM. Trimming took 4 bases from V and 5 from J; bases not matched to a gene: 8. CDR3 sequence (DNA): TGTGCCAGCAGTTCGACAGGGGGAACATCTTATGGCTACACCTTC. Translating gives CASSSTGGTSYGYTF.

The J gene is TRBJ1-2, the V gene TRBV7-8, with 7 bases matching TRBD1. The ends lost 2 bases at V and 5 bases at J; junction bases unmatched: 8. The germline gives CDR1 SGHVS, CDR2 FQNEAQ. This CDR3 region has 15 residues. DNA for the CDR3: TGTGCCAGCAGCTTACAGTCGGGACAGACTTATGGCTACACCTTC. This codes for CASSLQSGQTYGYTF.

The chain couples TRBV15 to TRBJ1-1, with D unresolved. V was pared by 0 bases and J by 7 bases, with 12 bases between. This CDR3 is built from 14 residues. Germline V gene sequence: CDR1 LNHNV, CDR2 YYDKDF (reference sequence). The CDR3 here is CATSRDPSGHEAFF. CDR3 in DNA: TGTGCCACCAGCAGAGATCCCAGTGGGCATGAAGCTTTCTTT.